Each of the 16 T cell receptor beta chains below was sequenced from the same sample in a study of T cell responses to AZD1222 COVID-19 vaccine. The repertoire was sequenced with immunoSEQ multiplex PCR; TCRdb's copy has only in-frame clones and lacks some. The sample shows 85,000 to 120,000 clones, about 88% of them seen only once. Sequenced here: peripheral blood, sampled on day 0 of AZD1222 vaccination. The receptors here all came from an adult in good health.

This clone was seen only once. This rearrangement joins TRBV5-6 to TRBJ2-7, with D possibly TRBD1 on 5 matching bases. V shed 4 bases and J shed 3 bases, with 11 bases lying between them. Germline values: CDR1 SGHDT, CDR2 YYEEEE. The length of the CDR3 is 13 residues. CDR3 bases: TGTGCCAGCAGCCAAGGACAACACTACGAGCAGTACTTC. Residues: CASSQGQHYEQYF.

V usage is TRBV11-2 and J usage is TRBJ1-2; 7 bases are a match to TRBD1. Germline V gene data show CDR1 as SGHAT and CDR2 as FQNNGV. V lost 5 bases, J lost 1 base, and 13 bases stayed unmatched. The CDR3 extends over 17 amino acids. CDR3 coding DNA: TGTGCCAGCAGCCCCCGACAGGGAGTGCCCGATAACTATGGCTACACCTTC. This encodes CASSPRQGVPDNYGYTF.

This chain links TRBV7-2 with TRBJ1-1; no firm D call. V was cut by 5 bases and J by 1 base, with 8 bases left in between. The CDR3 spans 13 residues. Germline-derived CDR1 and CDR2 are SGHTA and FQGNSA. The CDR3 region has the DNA TGTGCCAGCAGCCCTTCCTCGAACACTGAAGCTTTCTTT. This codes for CASSPSSNTEAFF.

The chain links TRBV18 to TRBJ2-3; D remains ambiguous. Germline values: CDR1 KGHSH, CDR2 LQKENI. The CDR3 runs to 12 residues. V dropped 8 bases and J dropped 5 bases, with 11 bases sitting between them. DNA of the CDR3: TGTGCCAGCGCGGACGGCATAGATACGCAGTATTTT. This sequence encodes CASADGIDTQYF. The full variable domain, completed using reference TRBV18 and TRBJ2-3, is NAGVMQNPRHLVRRRGQEARLRCSPMKGHSHVYWYRQLPEEGLKFMVYLQKENIIDESGMPKERFSAEFPKEGPSILRIQQVVRGDSAAYFCASADGIDTQYFGPGTRLTVL.

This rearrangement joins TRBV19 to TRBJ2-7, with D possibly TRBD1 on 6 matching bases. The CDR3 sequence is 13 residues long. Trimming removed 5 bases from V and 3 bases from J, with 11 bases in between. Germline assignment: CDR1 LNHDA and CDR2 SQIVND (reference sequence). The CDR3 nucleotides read TGTGCCAGTAGTGCAACACAGGGCTACGAGCAGTACTTC. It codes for CASSATQGYEQYF.

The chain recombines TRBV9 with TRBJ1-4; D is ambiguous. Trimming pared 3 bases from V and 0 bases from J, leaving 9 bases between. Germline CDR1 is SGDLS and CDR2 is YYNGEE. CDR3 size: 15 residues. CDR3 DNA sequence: TGTGCCAGCAGCGCGCAGGTTGCAACTAATGAAAAACTGTTTTTT. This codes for CASSAQVATNEKLFF. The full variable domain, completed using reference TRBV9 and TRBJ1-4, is DSGVTQTPKHLITATGQRVTLRCSPRSGDLSVYWYQQSLDQGLQFLIQYYNGEERAKGNILERFSAQQFPDLHSELNLSSLELGDSALYFCASSAQVATNEKLFFGSGTQLSVL.

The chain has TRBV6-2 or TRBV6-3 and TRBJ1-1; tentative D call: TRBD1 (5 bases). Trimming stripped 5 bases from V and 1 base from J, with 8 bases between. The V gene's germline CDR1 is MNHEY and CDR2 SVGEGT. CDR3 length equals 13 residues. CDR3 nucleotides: TGTGCCAGCAGTCAGGGAAGGAACACTGAAGCTTTCTTT. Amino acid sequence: CASSQGRNTEAFF.

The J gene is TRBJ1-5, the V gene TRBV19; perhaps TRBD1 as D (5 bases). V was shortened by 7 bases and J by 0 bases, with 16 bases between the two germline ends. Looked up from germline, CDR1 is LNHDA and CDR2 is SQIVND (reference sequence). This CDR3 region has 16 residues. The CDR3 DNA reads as TGTGCCAGTACCTCAAAGACGGACATTAGCAATCAGCCCCAGCATTTT. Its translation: CASTSKTDISNQPQHF.

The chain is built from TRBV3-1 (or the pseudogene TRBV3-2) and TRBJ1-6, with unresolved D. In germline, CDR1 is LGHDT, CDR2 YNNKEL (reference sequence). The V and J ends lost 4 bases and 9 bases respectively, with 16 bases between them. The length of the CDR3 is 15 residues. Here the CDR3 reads CASSRNPVLGSPLHF. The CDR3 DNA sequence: TGTGCCAGCAGCCGGAACCCAGTTCTCGGTTCACCCCTCCACTTT.

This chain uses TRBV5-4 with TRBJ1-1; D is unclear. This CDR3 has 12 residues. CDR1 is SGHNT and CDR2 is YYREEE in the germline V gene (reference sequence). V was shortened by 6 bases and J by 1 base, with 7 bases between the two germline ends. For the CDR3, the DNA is TGTGCCAGCAAGGGTGGGAACACTGAAGCTTTCTTT. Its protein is CASKGGNTEAFF.

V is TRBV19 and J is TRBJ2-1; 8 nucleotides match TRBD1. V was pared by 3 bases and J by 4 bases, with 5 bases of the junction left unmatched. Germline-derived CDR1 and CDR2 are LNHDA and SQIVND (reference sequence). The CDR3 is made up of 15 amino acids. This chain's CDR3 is CASSIRQGAYNEQFF. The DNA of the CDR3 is TGTGCCAGTAGTATCCGGCAGGGGGCGTACAATGAGCAGTTCTTC.

CDR3 DNA: TGTGCCAGCAGTTTATCTGTCGTTCTCGGAGGGACTGAAGCTTTCTTT. This encodes CASSLSVVLGGTEAFF. The chain has TRBV27 and TRBJ1-1; D uncertain. CDR1 is MNHEY, CDR2 SMNVEV, per germline (reference sequence). Deletions cut 0 bases from V and 5 bases from J, with 16 bases between. The CDR3 extends over 16 amino acids.

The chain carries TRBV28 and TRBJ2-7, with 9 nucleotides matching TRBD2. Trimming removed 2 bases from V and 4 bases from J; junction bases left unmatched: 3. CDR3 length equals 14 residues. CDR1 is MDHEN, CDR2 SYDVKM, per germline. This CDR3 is CASSLAGGVYEQYF. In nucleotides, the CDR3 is TGTGCCAGCAGTTTAGCGGGGGGGGTTTACGAGCAGTACTTC.

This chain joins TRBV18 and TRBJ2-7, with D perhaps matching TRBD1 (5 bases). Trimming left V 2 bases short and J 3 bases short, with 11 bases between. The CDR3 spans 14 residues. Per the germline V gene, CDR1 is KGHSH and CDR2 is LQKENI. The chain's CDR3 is CASSPGTGNYEQYF. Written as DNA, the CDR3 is TGTGCCAGCTCACCAGGTACAGGAAACTACGAGCAGTACTTC.

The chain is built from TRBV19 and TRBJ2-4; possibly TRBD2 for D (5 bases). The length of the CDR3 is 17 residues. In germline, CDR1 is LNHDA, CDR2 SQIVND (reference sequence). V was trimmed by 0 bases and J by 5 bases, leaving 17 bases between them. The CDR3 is CASSIDSRGARQNIQYF. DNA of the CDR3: TGTGCCAGTAGTATAGATTCCCGGGGTGCCCGCCAAAACATTCAGTACTTC.

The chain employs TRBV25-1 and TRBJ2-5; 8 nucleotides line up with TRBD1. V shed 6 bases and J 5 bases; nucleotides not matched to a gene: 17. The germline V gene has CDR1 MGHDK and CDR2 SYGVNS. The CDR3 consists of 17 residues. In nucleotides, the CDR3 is TGTGCCAGCAGCCCTAACCCGGGACAGGAGGCCCACGAGACCCAGTACTTC. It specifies CASSPNPGQEAHETQYF.